These 13 T cell receptor beta chains share one sample of origin, sequenced in a study of blood T cell repertoires in COVID-19. Method: immunoSEQ multiplex PCR; TCRdb's copy keeps in-frame clones and lacks some. The data hold roughly 160,000 clones, with approximately 79% observed a single time. The sequenced sample consisted of peripheral blood. The receptors stem from a woman aged 60-75 years with COVID-19, enrolled during active disease.

The V gene is TRBV7-3, the J gene TRBJ2-3; D not certain. The CDR3 covers 15 residues. Germline-derived CDR1 and CDR2 are SGHTA and FQGTGA. With 5 bases removed from V and 1 base from J, the gap between germline ends came to 13 bases. The CDR3 spells CASSPGGRRTDTQYF. Here the CDR3 DNA reads TGTGCCAGCAGCCCCGGCGGCCGGCGCACAGATACGCAGTATTTT. Combining the CDR3 with reference TRBV7-3 and TRBJ2-3 gives the whole variable domain GAGVSQTPSNKVTEKGKYVELRCDPISGHTALYWYRQSLGQGPEFLIYFQGTGAADDSGLPNDRFFAVRPEGSVSTLKIQRTERGDSAVYLCASSPGGRRTDTQYFGPGTRLTVL.

The V call is TRBV29-1, the J call TRBJ1-4, with TRBD1 as a possible D gene (5 bases). Per the germline V gene, CDR1 is SQVTM and CDR2 is ANQGSEA. The CDR3 is 12 amino acids. Trimming took 3 bases from V and 7 from J, leaving 9 bases between them. CDR3 protein: CSVDGQGEKLFF. DNA for the CDR3: TGCAGCGTTGATGGGCAGGGTGAAAAACTGTTTTTT.

At least ten counts were recorded for this clone. The chain is built from TRBV5-5 and TRBJ2-7, with 9 bases that match TRBD1. Germline CDR1 SGHKS, CDR2 YYEKEE (reference sequence). The CDR3 loop spans 15 amino acids. V trimming: 1 base; J trimming: 1 base; junction bases outside the gene matches: 3. This CDR3 is CASSLSGTGSYEQYV. CDR3 in DNA: TGTGCCAGCAGCTTGTCTGGGACAGGGTCCTACGAGCAGTACGTC.

This chain uses TRBV20-1 with TRBJ2-1; D perhaps matches TRBD1 (6 bases). The CDR3 totals 10 residues. In germline, CDR1 is DFQATT, CDR2 SNEGSKA (reference sequence). CDR3 coding DNA: TGCAGACCGGACAGAAATGAGCAGTTCTTC. This translates into CRPDRNEQFF.

The chain employs TRBV28 and TRBJ1-5; 7 bases fit TRBD1. The J segment lost 2 bases and the V segment lost 5 bases, leaving 9 bases of the junction unmatched. CDR1 and CDR2 from the germline V gene are MDHEN and SYDVKM. This CDR3 spans 16 amino acids. CDR3 DNA: TGTGCCAGCAGTCAGGCAGGGGGGCCGGGCAATCAGCCCCAGCATTTT. Amino acid sequence: CASSQAGGPGNQPQHF.

The genes are TRBV6-1 and TRBJ1-2; D gene unclear. The CDR3 is 14 residues long. Per germline, CDR1 MNHNS and CDR2 SASEGT. V dropped 2 bases and J dropped 5 bases, with 12 bases sitting between them. The CDR3 DNA reads as TGTGCCAGCAGTGAAATAGGGCGGGGATATGGCTACACCTTC. As protein: CASSEIGRGYGYTF.

The chain joins TRBV24-1 to TRBJ1-5, with 8 nucleotides matching TRBD1. V lost 3 bases, J lost 4 bases, and 4 bases stayed unmatched. This CDR3 is built from 15 residues. CDR1 is KGHDR, CDR2 SFDVKD, per germline. This chain's CDR3 is CATSDRTGWNQPQHF. DNA of the CDR3: TGTGCCACCAGTGATAGGACAGGGTGGAATCAGCCCCAGCATTTT.

The gene calls are TRBV9 and TRBJ1-1; 9 nucleotides line up with TRBD1. Germline V lookup: CDR1 SGDLS, CDR2 YYNGEE. With 6 bases clipped from V and 4 bases from J, the junction kept 10 bases outside the gene matches. This CDR3 spans 15 amino acids. The CDR3 DNA sequence: TGTGCCAGCACCGCGGGGACAGGGCGGATCACTGAAGCTTTCTTT. Translating gives CASTAGTGRITEAFF.

The chain is built from TRBV2 and TRBJ2-1; 9 positions agree with TRBD1. Per germline, CDR1 SNHLY and CDR2 FYNNEI. V dropped 4 bases and J dropped 6; count of bases not matched to a gene: 1. CDR3 size: 13 residues. The CDR3 DNA sequence: TGTGCCAGCAGTGCGACAGGGGGCAATGAGCAGTTCTTC. Protein: CASSATGGNEQFF.

This clone has a handful of counts. The V call is TRBV5-1, the J call TRBJ2-1; the match to TRBD2 covers 10 bases. The V gene's germline CDR1 is SGHRS and CDR2 YFSETQ. The CDR3 consists of 16 residues. The V gene end was trimmed by 3 bases and the J gene end by 3 bases; junction bases not matched to a gene: 6. The CDR3 region is CASSSSGRGDYNEQFF. The CDR3 coding sequence is TGCGCCAGCAGCTCAAGCGGGAGGGGGGACTACAATGAGCAGTTCTTC. Full variable domain (remainder filled in from reference TRBV5-1 and TRBJ2-1): KAGVTQTPRYLIKTRGQQVTLSCSPISGHRSVSWYQQTPGQGLQFLFEYFSETQRNKGNFPGRFSGRQFSNSRSEMNVSTLELGDSALYLCASSSSGRGDYNEQFFGPGTRLTVL.

V gene TRBV7-9 combines with J gene TRBJ1-6; maybe TRBD1 (5 bases). Germline loops: CDR1 SEHNR, CDR2 FQNEAQ (reference sequence). Between the trimmed V and J ends, which lost 5 bases and 6 bases, there was a span of 14 bases. The CDR3 length is 15 residues. The CDR3 protein is CASSRVVGANSPLHF. The CDR3 DNA follows: TGTGCCAGCAGCCGGGTTGTTGGGGCTAATTCACCCCTCCACTTT. Full variable domain (rest looked up from reference TRBV7-9 and TRBJ1-6): DTGVSQNPRHKITKRGQNVTFRCDPISEHNRLYWYRQTLGQGPEFLTYFQNEAQLEKSRLLSDRFSAERPKGSFSTLEIQRTEQGDSAMYLCASSRVVGANSPLHFGNGTRLTVT.

The chain uses TRBV30 and TRBJ1-6; 7 bases map to TRBD1. The CDR3 spans 14 residues. The ends lost 3 bases at V and 12 bases at J; junction bases unmatched: 11. Germline lookup yields CDR1 GTSNPN and CDR2 SVGIG (reference sequence). CDR3 DNA: TGTGCCTGGAGAGCTAACAGGGGATTAAGACCCCTCCACTTT. It is translated as CAWRANRGLRPLHF. The full variable domain, in which reference TRBV30 and TRBJ1-6 provide the parts outside the CDR3, is SQTIHQWPATLVQPVGSPLSLECTVEGTSNPNLYWYRQAAGRGLQLLFYSVGIGQISSEVPQNLSASRPQDRQFILSSKKLLLSDSGFYLCAWRANRGLRPLHFGNGTRLTVT.

This clone was counted once. The chain recombines TRBV19 with TRBJ2-1, with 11 bases lining up with TRBD2. This CDR3 is 17 amino acids long. Germline V lookup: CDR1 LNHDA, CDR2 SQIVND (reference sequence). The trim removed 3 bases at V and 4 bases at J, leaving 8 bases unmatched. CDR3 sequence reads: CASSIETGTSGYNEQFF. Written as DNA, the CDR3 is TGTGCCAGTAGTATCGAGACCGGGACTAGCGGTTACAATGAGCAGTTCTTC. The full variable domain, completed using reference TRBV19 and TRBJ2-1, is DGGITQSPKYLFRKEGQNVTLSCEQNLNHDAMYWYRQDPGQGLRLIYYSQIVNDFQKGDIAEGYSVSREKKESFPLTVTSAQKNPTAFYLCASSIETGTSGYNEQFFGPGTRLTVL.